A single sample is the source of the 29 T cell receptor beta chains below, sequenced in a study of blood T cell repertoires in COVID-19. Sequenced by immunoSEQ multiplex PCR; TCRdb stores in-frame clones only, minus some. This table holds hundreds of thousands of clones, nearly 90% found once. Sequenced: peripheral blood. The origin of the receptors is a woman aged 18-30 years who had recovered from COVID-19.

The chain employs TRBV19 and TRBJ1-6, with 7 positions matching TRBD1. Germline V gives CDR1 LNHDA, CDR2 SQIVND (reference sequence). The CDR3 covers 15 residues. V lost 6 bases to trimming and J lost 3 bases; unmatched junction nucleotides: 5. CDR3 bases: TGTGCCAGTAGCTACCGGGACAGCTATAATTCACCCCTCCACTTT. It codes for CASSYRDSYNSPLHF.

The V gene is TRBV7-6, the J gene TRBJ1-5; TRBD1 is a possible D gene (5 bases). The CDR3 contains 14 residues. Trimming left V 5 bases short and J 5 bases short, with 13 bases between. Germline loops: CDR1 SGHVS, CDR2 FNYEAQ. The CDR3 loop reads CASSPFDRDQPQHF. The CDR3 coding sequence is TGTGCCAGCAGCCCATTCGACAGAGATCAGCCCCAGCATTTT.

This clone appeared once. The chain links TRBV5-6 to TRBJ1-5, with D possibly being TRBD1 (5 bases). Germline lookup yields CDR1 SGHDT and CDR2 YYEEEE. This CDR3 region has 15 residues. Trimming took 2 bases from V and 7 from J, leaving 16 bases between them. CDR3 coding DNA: TGTGCCAGCAGCTTCGGTGAAGGGGAGGGCCAGCCCCAGCATTTT. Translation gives CASSFGEGEGQPQHF. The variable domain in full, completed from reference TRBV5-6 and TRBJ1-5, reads DAGVTQSPTHLIKTRGQQVTLRCSPKSGHDTVSWYQQALGQGPQFIFQYYEEEERQRGNFPDRFSGHQFPNYSSELNVNALLLGDSALYLCASSFGEGEGQPQHFGDGTRLSIL.

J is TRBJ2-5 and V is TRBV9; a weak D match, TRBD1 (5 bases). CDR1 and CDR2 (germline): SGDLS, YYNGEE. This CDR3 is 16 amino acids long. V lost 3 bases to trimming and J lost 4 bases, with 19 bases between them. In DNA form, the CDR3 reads TGTGCCAGCAGCGAAAGGGCTAGGGGTATTCTAGAGACCCAGTACTTC. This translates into CASSERARGILETQYF.

CDR3 sequence (DNA): TGTGCCACCAGCAGAGATCGGGGGATGGTCAATGAGCAGTTCTTC. This translates into CATSRDRGMVNEQFF. The chain couples TRBV15 to TRBJ2-1, with TRBD2 as a possible D gene (6 bases). The germline V gene encodes CDR1 LNHNV and CDR2 YYDKDF (reference sequence). The CDR3 extends over 15 amino acids. With 0 bases removed from V and 6 bases from J, the gap between germline ends came to 12 bases.

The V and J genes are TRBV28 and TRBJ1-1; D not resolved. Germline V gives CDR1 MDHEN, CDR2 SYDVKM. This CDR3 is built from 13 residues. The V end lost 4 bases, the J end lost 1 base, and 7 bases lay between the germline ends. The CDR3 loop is CASSYGENTEAFF. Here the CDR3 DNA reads TGTGCCAGCAGTTACGGGGAGAACACTGAAGCTTTCTTT.

The CDR3 coding sequence is TGTGCCAGCTCACCTAGGACAGGGTTAGGAGATACGCAGTATTTT. Amino acids: CASSPRTGLGDTQYF. V and J are TRBV18 and TRBJ2-3; 8 bases are shared with TRBD1. V lost 3 bases to trimming and J lost 5 bases; unmatched junction nucleotides: 7. Germline lookup yields CDR1 KGHSH and CDR2 LQKENI. This CDR3 spans 15 amino acids.

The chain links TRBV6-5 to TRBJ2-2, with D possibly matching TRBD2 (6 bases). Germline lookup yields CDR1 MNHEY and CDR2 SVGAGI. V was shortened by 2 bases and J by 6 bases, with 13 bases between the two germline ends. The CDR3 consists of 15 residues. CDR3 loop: CASSYRLVPAGELFF. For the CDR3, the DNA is TGTGCCAGCAGTTACCGACTAGTTCCGGCCGGGGAGCTGTTTTTT.

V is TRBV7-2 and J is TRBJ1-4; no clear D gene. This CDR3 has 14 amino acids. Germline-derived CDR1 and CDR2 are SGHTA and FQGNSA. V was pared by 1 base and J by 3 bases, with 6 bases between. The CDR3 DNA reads TGTGCCAGCAGCTTAGGACTGCCTAATGAAAAACTGTTTTTT. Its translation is CASSLGLPNEKLFF.

CDR3 sequence (DNA): TGTGCCAGCAGTGGAACAGGGGACACTGAAGCTTTCTTT. Translating gives CASSGTGDTEAFF. The J gene is TRBJ1-1, the V gene TRBV9; 7 positions agree with TRBD1. Germline V gene data show CDR1 as SGDLS and CDR2 as YYNGEE. This CDR3 region has 13 residues. Losses at the gene ends were 5 bases for V and 3 bases for J; bases not matched to a gene: 4.

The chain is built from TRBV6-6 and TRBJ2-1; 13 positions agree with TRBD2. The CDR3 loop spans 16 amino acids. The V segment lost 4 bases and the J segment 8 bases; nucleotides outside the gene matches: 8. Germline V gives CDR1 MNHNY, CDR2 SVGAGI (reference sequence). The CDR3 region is CASSSDPGLAGDEQFF. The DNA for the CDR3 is TGTGCCAGCAGTTCCGACCCCGGACTAGCGGGAGATGAGCAGTTCTTC.

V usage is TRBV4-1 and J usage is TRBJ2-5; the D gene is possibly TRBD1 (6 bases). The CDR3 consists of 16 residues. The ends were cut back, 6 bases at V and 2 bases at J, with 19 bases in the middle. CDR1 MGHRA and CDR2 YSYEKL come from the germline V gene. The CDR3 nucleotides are TGCGCCAGCAGTCACGCACGGGACAATCCTCAAGAGACCCAGTACTTC. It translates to CASSHARDNPQETQYF.

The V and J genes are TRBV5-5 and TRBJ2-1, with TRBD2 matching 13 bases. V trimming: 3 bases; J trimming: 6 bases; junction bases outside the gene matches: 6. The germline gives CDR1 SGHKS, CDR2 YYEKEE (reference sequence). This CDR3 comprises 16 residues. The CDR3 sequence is CASSSTRTSGSNEQFF. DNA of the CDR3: TGTGCCAGCAGCTCCACGCGGACTAGCGGGAGCAATGAGCAGTTCTTC.

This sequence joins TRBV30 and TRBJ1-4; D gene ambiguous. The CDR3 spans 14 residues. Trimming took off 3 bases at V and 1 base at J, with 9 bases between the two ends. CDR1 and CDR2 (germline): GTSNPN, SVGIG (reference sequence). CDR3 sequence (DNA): TGTGCCTGGAGCTTACTAGGAACTAATGAAAAACTGTTTTTT. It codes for CAWSLLGTNEKLFF.

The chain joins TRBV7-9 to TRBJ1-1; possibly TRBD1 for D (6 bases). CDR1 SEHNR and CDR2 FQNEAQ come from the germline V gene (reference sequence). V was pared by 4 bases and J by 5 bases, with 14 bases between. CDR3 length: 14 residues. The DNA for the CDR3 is TGTGCCAGCAGCTACAGGGAGACGGGAACTGAAGCTTTCTTT. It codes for CASSYRETGTEAFF.

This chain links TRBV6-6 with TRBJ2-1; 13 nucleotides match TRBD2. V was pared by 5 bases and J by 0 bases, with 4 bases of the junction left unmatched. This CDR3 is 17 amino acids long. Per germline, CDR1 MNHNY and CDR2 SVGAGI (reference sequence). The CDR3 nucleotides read TGTGCCAGCAGTCGCGGGACTAGCGGGATCTCCTACAATGAGCAGTTCTTC. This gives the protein CASSRGTSGISYNEQFF.

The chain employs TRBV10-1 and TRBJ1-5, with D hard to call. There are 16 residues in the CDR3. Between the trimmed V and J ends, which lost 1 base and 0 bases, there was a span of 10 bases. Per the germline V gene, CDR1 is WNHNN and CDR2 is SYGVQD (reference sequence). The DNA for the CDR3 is TGCGCCAGCAGTGAGTTTGGCCACAATAGCAATCAGCCCCAGCATTTT. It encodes CASSEFGHNSNQPQHF.

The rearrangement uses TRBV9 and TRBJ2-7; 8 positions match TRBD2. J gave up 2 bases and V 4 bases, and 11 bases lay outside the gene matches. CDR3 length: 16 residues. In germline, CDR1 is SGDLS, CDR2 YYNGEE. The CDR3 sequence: CASSTEAGGLAYEQYF. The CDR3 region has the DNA TGTGCCAGCAGCACAGAGGCGGGGGGACTCGCCTACGAGCAGTACTTC.

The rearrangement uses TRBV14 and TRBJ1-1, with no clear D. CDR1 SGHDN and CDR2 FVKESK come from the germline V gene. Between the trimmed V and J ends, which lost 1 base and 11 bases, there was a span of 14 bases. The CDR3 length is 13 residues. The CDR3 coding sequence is TGTGCCAGCAGCCAAGCAGGTTCCGTTTTGGCTTTCTTT. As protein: CASSQAGSVLAFF.

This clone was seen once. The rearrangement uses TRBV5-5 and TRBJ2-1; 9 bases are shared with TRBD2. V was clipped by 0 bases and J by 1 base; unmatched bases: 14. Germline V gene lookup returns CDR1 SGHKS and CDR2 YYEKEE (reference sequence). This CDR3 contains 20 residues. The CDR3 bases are TGTGCCAGCAGCTTGGGACTAGCGGTACCAACACTCGGTTCCTACAATGAGCAGTTCTTC. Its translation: CASSLGLAVPTLGSYNEQFF.

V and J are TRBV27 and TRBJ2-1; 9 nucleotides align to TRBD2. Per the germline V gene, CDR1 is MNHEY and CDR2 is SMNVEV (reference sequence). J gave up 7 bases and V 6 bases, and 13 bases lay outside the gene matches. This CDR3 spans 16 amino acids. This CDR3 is CASRPLAGPPGNEQFF. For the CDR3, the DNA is TGTGCCAGCAGACCCCTAGCGGGACCACCTGGGAATGAGCAGTTCTTC.

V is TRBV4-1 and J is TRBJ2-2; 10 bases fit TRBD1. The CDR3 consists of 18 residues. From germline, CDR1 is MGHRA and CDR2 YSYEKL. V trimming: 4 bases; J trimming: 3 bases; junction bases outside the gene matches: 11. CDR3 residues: CASSRYSSGTGDTGELFF. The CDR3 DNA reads TGCGCCAGCAGCCGGTATTCATCCGGGACAGGGGACACCGGGGAGCTGTTTTTT.

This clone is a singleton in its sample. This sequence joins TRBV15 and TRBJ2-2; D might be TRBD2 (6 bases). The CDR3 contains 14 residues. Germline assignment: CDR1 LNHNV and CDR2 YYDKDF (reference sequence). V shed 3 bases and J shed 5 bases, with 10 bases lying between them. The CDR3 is CATSRGGGTGELFF. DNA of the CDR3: TGTGCCACCAGCAGGGGGGGAGGTACCGGGGAGCTGTTTTTT.

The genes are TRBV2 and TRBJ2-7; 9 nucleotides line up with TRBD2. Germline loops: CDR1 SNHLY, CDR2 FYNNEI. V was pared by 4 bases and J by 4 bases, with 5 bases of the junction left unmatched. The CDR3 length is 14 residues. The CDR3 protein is CASSVRTSVYEQYF. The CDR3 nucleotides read TGTGCCAGCAGTGTTCGGACTAGCGTATACGAGCAGTACTTC. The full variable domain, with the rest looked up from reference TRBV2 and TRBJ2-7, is EPEVTQTPSHQVTQMGQEVILRCVPISNHLYFYWYRQILGQKVEFLVSFYNNEISEKSEIFDDQFSVERPDGSNFTLKIRSTKLEDSAMYFCASSVRTSVYEQYFGPGTRLTVT.

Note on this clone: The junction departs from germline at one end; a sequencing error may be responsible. CDR3 region: CASSTSGIGGNKQFF. CDR3 coding DNA: TGTGCCAGCAGCACTAGCGGGATTGGGGGCAATAAGCAGTTCTTC. The chain couples TRBV7-2 to TRBJ2-1; 10 nucleotides align to TRBD2. CDR3 size: 15 residues. The germline V gene encodes CDR1 SGHTA and CDR2 FQGNSA.

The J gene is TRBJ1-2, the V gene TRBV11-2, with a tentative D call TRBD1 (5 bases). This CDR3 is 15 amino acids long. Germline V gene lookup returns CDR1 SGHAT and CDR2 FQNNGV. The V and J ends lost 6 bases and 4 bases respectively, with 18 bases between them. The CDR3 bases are TGTGCCAGCAGACCCTTGGAGGGGCGAGGCTATGGCTACACCTTC. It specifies CASRPLEGRGYGYTF.

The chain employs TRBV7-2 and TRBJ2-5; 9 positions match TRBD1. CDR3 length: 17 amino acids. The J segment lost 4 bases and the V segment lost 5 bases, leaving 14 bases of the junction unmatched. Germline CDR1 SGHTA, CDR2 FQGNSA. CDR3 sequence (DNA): TGTGCCAGCAGCCCACGACAGGGGGTTGTTCATTTAGAGACCCAGTACTTC. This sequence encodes CASSPRQGVVHLETQYF. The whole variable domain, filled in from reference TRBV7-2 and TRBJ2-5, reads GAGVSQSPSNKVTEKGKDVELRCDPISGHTALYWYRQSLGQGLEFLIYFQGNSAPDKSGLPSDRFSAERTGGSVSTLTIQRTQQEDSAVYLCASSPRQGVVHLETQYFGPGTRLLVL.

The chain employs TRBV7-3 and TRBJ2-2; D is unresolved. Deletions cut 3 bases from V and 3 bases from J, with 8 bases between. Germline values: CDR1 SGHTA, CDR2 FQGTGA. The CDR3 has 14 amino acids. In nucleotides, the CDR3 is TGTGCCAGCAGCTTCTTTTCGGACACCGGGGAGCTGTTTTTT. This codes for CASSFFSDTGELFF.

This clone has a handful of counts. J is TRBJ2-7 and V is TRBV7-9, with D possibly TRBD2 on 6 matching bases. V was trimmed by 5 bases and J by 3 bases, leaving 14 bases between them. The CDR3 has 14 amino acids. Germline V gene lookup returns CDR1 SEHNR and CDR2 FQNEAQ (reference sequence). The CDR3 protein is CASSPRGRDYEQYF. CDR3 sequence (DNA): TGTGCCAGCAGCCCCCGGGGGAGAGACTACGAGCAGTACTTC.